This passage covers 16 T cell receptor beta chains from one sample sequenced in a study of CD8 T cells in ankylosing spondylitis. MiXCR, run by TCRdb on the 5' RACE reads, gives a single entry per CDR3 protein. The data show a few hundred thousand distinct CDR3 sequences, 18% seen once. The sample consisted of blood, either unsorted or a sorted T cell fraction (not recorded which). The receptors were gathered from a male donor with ankylosing spondylitis or in good health (not recorded which).

The genes are TRBV29-1 and TRBJ2-7, with 10 bases lining up with TRBD1. The CDR3 consists of 14 residues. J lost 7 bases, V lost 2 bases, and 8 bases had no gene match. Germline-derived CDR1 and CDR2 are SQVTM and ANQGSEA. The CDR3 coding sequence is TGCAGCGTTGAACCCCGGGACAGGGGAGATGAGCAGTACTTC. It is translated as CSVEPRDRGDEQYF.

This clonotype has a count of ten or more. J is TRBJ2-7 and V is TRBV3-1; unclear D gene. The germline CDR1 and CDR2 sequences are LGHDT and YNNKEL (reference sequence). V was trimmed by 0 bases and J by 2 bases, leaving 8 bases between them. This CDR3 contains 14 residues. The chain's CDR3 is CASSQEVVPYEQYF. The CDR3 DNA sequence: TGTGCCAGCAGCCAAGAAGTAGTACCCTACGAGCAGTACTTC.

Many counts were recorded for this clonotype. The chain recombines TRBV5-1 with TRBJ2-1; TRBD1 matches at 10 bases. Germline trimming cut 4 bases from V and 7 bases from J; bases unmatched to any gene: 2. The CDR3 covers 13 residues. Germline-derived CDR1 and CDR2 are SGHRS and YFSETQ. CDR3 region: CASSVGQGNEQFF. CDR3 sequence (DNA): TGCGCCAGCAGCGTGGGACAGGGGAATGAGCAGTTCTTC.

This clonotype was picked up a small number of times. The CDR3 coding sequence is TGTGCCAGCAGCTTACAGGTCATAAACACCGGGGAGCTGTTTTTT. It codes for CASSLQVINTGELFF. The chain has TRBV7-9 and TRBJ2-2; no firm D call. The germline V gene has CDR1 SEHNR and CDR2 FQNEAQ (reference sequence). CDR3 length equals 15 residues. The germline V and J ends were trimmed by 2 bases and 2 bases, with 9 bases remaining between them.

This clonotype has a handful of counts. This chain uses TRBV6-6 with TRBJ2-7; the match to TRBD1 covers 7 bases. Germline CDR1 reads MNHNY; CDR2 reads SVGAGI (reference sequence). Trimming cost V 5 bases and J 3 bases; bases outside gene matches: 4. The CDR3 is 13 amino acids. The CDR3 region is CASSHAGGYEQYF. The CDR3 DNA is TGTGCCAGCAGTCACGCAGGGGGCTACGAGCAGTACTTC.

V usage is TRBV5-1 and J usage is TRBJ2-3; D is uncertain. V shed 3 bases and J shed 4 bases, with 9 bases lying between them. The CDR3 covers 13 residues. In germline, CDR1 is SGHRS, CDR2 YFSETQ. The CDR3 DNA follows: TGCGCCAGCAGCTGGGGATCCGCAGATACGCAGTATTTT. This translates into CASSWGSADTQYF.

The V gene is TRBV12-3 or TRBV12-4, the J gene TRBJ2-7, with 10 bases aligning to TRBD2. This CDR3 spans 12 amino acids. With V trimmed by 6 bases and J by 5 bases, 1 base remained unmatched. The CDR3 DNA follows: TGTGCCAGCAGCACTAGCGGGAACGAGCAGTACTTC. Its translation is CASSTSGNEQYF.

This clonotype was recorded a few times. The chain employs TRBV4-2 and TRBJ2-7; weak D call: TRBD1 (6 bases). There are 13 residues in the CDR3. Trimming stripped 7 bases from V and 3 bases from J, with 13 bases between. CDR1 and CDR2 (germline): LGHNA, YNFKEQ. For the CDR3, the DNA is TGTGCCAGCAAAGCCGAGGGGGTCTACGAGCAGTACTTC. Encoded protein: CASKAEGVYEQYF.

The sample holds a few counts of this clonotype. The CDR3 is CASRPGLAFKETQYF. CDR3 bases: TGTGCCAGCAGACCGGGACTAGCTTTTAAGGAGACCCAGTACTTC. The V and J genes are TRBV27 and TRBJ2-5; 9 nucleotides agree with TRBD2. CDR3 size: 15 residues. CDR1 is MNHEY, CDR2 SMNVEV, per germline (reference sequence). V dropped 6 bases and J dropped 5; count of bases not matched to a gene: 10.

This chain links TRBV11-2 with TRBJ2-2; the D call may be TRBD1 or TRBD2 (7 bases each). Trimming took off 5 bases at V and 8 bases at J, with 18 bases between the two ends. The CDR3 extends over 15 amino acids. Germline values: CDR1 SGHAT, CDR2 FQNNGV. Here the CDR3 reads CASSPQGGVLGELFF. The CDR3 nucleotides read TGTGCCAGCAGCCCCCAGGGGGGGGTTTTAGGGGAGCTGTTTTTT.

J is TRBJ2-2 and V is TRBV4-2, with 8 bases aligning to TRBD1. Germline V gives CDR1 LGHNA, CDR2 YNFKEQ. With V trimmed by 4 bases and J by 8 bases, 6 bases remained unmatched. The CDR3 contains 14 residues. CDR3 in amino acids: CASSPTGASGELFF. The CDR3 DNA follows: TGTGCCAGCAGCCCGACAGGGGCCTCGGGGGAGCTGTTTTTT.

This clonotype was counted at least ten times. The genes are TRBV29-1 and TRBJ1-1; maybe TRBD1 (5 bases). V shed 3 bases and J shed 3 bases, with 14 bases lying between them. This CDR3 is built from 14 residues. Germline V lookup: CDR1 SQVTM, CDR2 ANQGSEA. The CDR3 bases are TGCAGCGTTGATGGGAGGCTGGGGGACACTGAAGCTTTCTTT. This gives the protein CSVDGRLGDTEAFF.

The rearrangement links TRBV4-3 to TRBJ2-1; D may be TRBD2 (5 bases). The CDR3 loop spans 13 amino acids. The V end was cut by 5 bases, the J end by 11 bases, with 16 bases between. Germline V gives CDR1 LGHNA, CDR2 YSLEER. Here the CDR3 reads CASSYGLINKQFF. The CDR3 DNA sequence: TGCGCCAGCAGCTACGGACTGATAAATAAGCAGTTCTTC.

This clonotype was found a few times. The chain recombines TRBV20-1 with TRBJ2-2, with D unclear. The V end lost 3 bases, the J end lost 1 base, and 3 bases lay between the germline ends. The CDR3 sequence is 12 residues long. CDR1 and CDR2 (germline): DFQATT, SNEGSKA (reference sequence). CDR3 bases: TGCAGTGCTAGCGAGAACACCGGGGAGCTGTTTTTT. Amino acids: CSASENTGELFF.

The genes are TRBV5-5 and TRBJ2-2, with D perhaps TRBD1 (6 bases). The ends were cut back, 1 base at V and 1 base at J, with 11 bases in the middle. Per germline, CDR1 SGHKS and CDR2 YYEKEE (reference sequence). This CDR3 comprises 16 residues. CDR3 residues: CASSLSLTGNTGELFF. CDR3 in DNA: TGTGCCAGCAGCTTGTCATTGACAGGGAACACCGGGGAGCTGTTTTTT.

This chain uses TRBV10-3 with TRBJ2-7; 12 bases match TRBD2. The J segment lost 4 bases and the V segment lost 6 bases, leaving 7 bases of the junction unmatched. In germline, CDR1 is ENHRY, CDR2 SYGVKD. The CDR3 is made up of 15 amino acids. CDR3 sequence: CAISETGTSGYEQYF. The DNA of the CDR3 is TGTGCCATCAGCGAAACCGGGACTAGCGGGTACGAGCAGTACTTC.